The 21 T cell receptor beta chains below were found in one sample sequenced in a study of T cells in Graves' hyperthyroidism and ophthalmopathy. Amplification targeted TCR beta CDR3 regions from RNA transcripts. The TCR CDR3 was amplified in a first-round RT-PCR using the HTBI primer set. TCRdb independently ran MiXCR on the multiplex PCR reads; one entry per CDR3 protein. The repertoire holds nearly 600,000 distinct CDR3 sequences, with 12% to 15% as singletons. What was sequenced was blood. Source of these receptors: a young woman with Graves' ophthalmopathy.

The genes are TRBV19 and TRBJ2-1; the D is unclear. Trimming removed 5 bases from V and 4 bases from J, with 15 bases in between. Germline V CDR1 and CDR2: LNHDA, SQIVND (reference sequence). This CDR3 has 15 amino acids. The CDR3 nucleotides read TGTGCCAGTAGTCCCTCTCGCGGTCGGTACAATGAGCAGTTCTTC. This sequence encodes CASSPSRGRYNEQFF.

There are many counts of this clonotype. The chain recombines TRBV27 with TRBJ2-1, with TRBD2 identical over 15 bases. The CDR3 has 18 residues. V dropped 3 bases and J dropped 4; count of bases not matched to a gene: 7. Germline-derived CDR1 and CDR2 are MNHEY and SMNVEV (reference sequence). CDR3: CASSFGLAGGPPYNEQFF. The CDR3 coding sequence is TGTGCCAGCAGTTTTGGACTAGCGGGAGGGCCCCCGTACAATGAGCAGTTCTTC.

The table lists this clonotype with many counts. The rearrangement joins TRBV6-2 or TRBV6-3 to TRBJ1-2, with 9 bases that match TRBD1. CDR3 length: 15 residues. J lost 9 bases, V lost 4 bases, and 12 bases had no gene match. CDR1 and CDR2 (germline): MNHEY, SVGEGT. The CDR3 here is CASSSHETGGSRYTF. The DNA of the CDR3 is TGTGCCAGCAGTTCCCACGAGACAGGGGGTAGTCGCTACACCTTC.

Only a few counts were recorded for this clonotype. A read error may explain this, as a much larger clone is one base away. The rearrangement uses TRBV28 and TRBJ1-2; D is perhaps TRBD1 (6 bases). V was trimmed by 5 bases and J by 8 bases, leaving 21 bases between them. Germline assignment: CDR1 MDHEN and CDR2 SYDVKM. The CDR3 spans 15 residues. The DNA of the CDR3 is TGTGCCAGCAGTCTCCCCGGGACACTCCAGAGAGGCTACACCTTC. This codes for CASSLPGTLQRGYTF.

This clonotype was counted ten times or more. The rearrangement joins TRBV11-3 to TRBJ2-7; D not certain. V dropped 0 bases and J dropped 0 bases, with 9 bases sitting between them. Per germline, CDR1 SGHNT and CDR2 YENEEA. The CDR3 contains 15 residues. CDR3 region: CASSLDVGFSYEQYF. In nucleotides, the CDR3 is TGTGCCAGCAGCTTAGACGTCGGGTTCTCCTACGAGCAGTACTTC. Drawing the rest from reference TRBV11-3 and TRBJ2-7, the complete variable domain is EAGVVQSPRYKIIEKKQPVAFWCNPISGHNTLYWYLQNLGQGPELLIRYENEEAVDDSQLPKDRFSAERLKGVDSTLKIQPAELGDSAVYLCASSLDVGFSYEQYFGPGTRLTVT.

V gene TRBV28 combines with J gene TRBJ1-5, with TRBD1 matching 9 bases. The CDR3 runs 15 residues. V trimming: 0 bases; J trimming: 4 bases; junction bases outside the gene matches: 1. In germline, CDR1 is MDHEN, CDR2 SYDVKM. The CDR3 loop reads CASSLWGTGNQPQHF. CDR3 in DNA: TGTGCCAGCAGTTTATGGGGGACAGGGAATCAGCCCCAGCATTTT.

The V gene is TRBV7-2, the J gene TRBJ1-6; the match to TRBD1 covers 11 bases. Per the germline V gene, CDR1 is SGHTA and CDR2 is FQGNSA. Germline trimming cut 2 bases from V and 5 bases from J; bases unmatched to any gene: 5. The CDR3 extends over 17 amino acids. DNA of the CDR3: TGTGCCAGCAGCTTAATACCGGGACAGGGGGATAATTCACCCCTCCACTTT. Translating gives CASSLIPGQGDNSPLHF.

A few counts support this clonotype. The gene calls are TRBV20-1 and TRBJ2-3; 8 positions match TRBD2. Germline assignment: CDR1 DFQATT and CDR2 SNEGSKA (reference sequence). The CDR3 totals 12 residues. V lost 3 bases and J lost 7; bases outside the gene matches: 3. This CDR3 reads CSASGRGNTQYF. For the CDR3, the DNA is TGCAGTGCTAGCGGGAGGGGTAATACGCAGTATTTT.

This clonotype was picked up many times. The chain recombines TRBV10-1 with TRBJ2-1; 13 nucleotides line up with TRBD2. V shed 6 bases and J 0 bases; nucleotides not matched to a gene: 8. Germline loops: CDR1 WNHNN, CDR2 SYGVQD (reference sequence). This CDR3 has 18 amino acids. CDR3 protein: CASRGLAGPDPSYNEQFF. The CDR3 bases are TGCGCCAGCAGGGGACTAGCGGGACCCGACCCCTCCTACAATGAGCAGTTCTTC.

The V gene is TRBV5-6, the J gene TRBJ2-5, with 11 bases that match TRBD2. From germline, CDR1 is SGHDT and CDR2 YYEEEE. CDR3 length equals 14 residues. The J segment lost 5 bases and the V segment lost 4 bases, leaving 4 bases of the junction unmatched. The chain's CDR3 is CASSKTSGIETQYF. CDR3 in DNA: TGTGCCAGCAGCAAGACTAGCGGGATCGAGACCCAGTACTTC.

This sequence joins TRBV19 and TRBJ1-4; the D is unclear. Trimming took 11 bases from V and 0 from J, leaving 7 bases between them. The CDR3 spans 12 residues. CDR1 and CDR2 from the germline V gene are LNHDA and SQIVND (reference sequence). DNA for the CDR3: TGTGCCGTGCAGCCAACTAATGAAAAACTGTTTTTT. Translated: CAVQPTNEKLFF.

The chain combines TRBV4-2 with TRBJ2-3, with TRBD2 identical over 13 bases. V shed 2 bases, J shed 2 bases, and the junction held 7 bases outside the gene matches. The germline CDR1 and CDR2 sequences are LGHNA and YNFKEQ. The CDR3 is 18 amino acids. The CDR3 is CASSQPRLAGGSTDTQYF. CDR3 in DNA: TGTGCCAGCAGCCAACCAAGACTAGCGGGAGGTTCCACAGATACGCAGTATTTT.

Here the CDR3 DNA reads TGTGCCAGCTCATCGGGACAGGGCAGCAATTCACCCCTCCACTTT. Its translation: CASSSGQGSNSPLHF. J is TRBJ1-6 and V is TRBV18; 9 bases map to TRBD1. Per the germline V gene, CDR1 is KGHSH and CDR2 is LQKENI. J lost 7 bases, V lost 5 bases, and 6 bases had no gene match. The CDR3 spans 15 residues.

This clonotype showed up many times. CDR3 loop: CASSASYYEQYF. CDR3 nucleotide sequence: TGTGCCAGCAGCGCCTCGTACTACGAGCAGTACTTC. The rearrangement joins TRBV7-9 to TRBJ2-7, with D unresolved. V was shortened by 5 bases and J by 3 bases, with 8 bases between the two germline ends. Per germline, CDR1 SEHNR and CDR2 FQNEAQ (reference sequence). This CDR3 has 12 amino acids.

This clonotype showed up many times. The V and J genes are TRBV18 and TRBJ1-1; 7 positions match TRBD1. The germline gives CDR1 KGHSH, CDR2 LQKENI. The CDR3 sequence is 14 residues long. V trimming: 5 bases; J trimming: 7 bases; junction bases outside the gene matches: 10. The DNA of the CDR3 is TGTGCCAGCTCATCCCGGGACAGCGCCGATGAAGCTTTCTTT. As protein: CASSSRDSADEAFF.

This clonotype was seen at least ten times. The chain is built from TRBV30 and TRBJ1-1; 9 nucleotides match TRBD1. The junction had 9 bases not matched to a gene; V was cut back by 0 bases and J by 10 bases. The CDR3 covers 14 residues. Per the germline V gene, CDR1 is GTSNPN and CDR2 is SVGIG (reference sequence). The CDR3 coding sequence is TGTGCCTGGAGTGTAACAGGGGGCGCGAGAAGAGCTTTCTTT. The encoded protein is CAWSVTGGARRAFF.

In this sample, this clonotype turned up many times. J is TRBJ1-5 and V is TRBV2; 7 nucleotides match TRBD1. There are 14 residues in the CDR3. Losses at the gene ends were 5 bases for V and 0 bases for J; bases not matched to a gene: 1. Germline CDR1 and CDR2: SNHLY and FYNNEI. CDR3 in DNA: TGTGCCAGCAGTAGGACAGGTAGCAATCAGCCCCAGCATTTT. Amino acids: CASSRTGSNQPQHF.

This clonotype was recorded at least ten times. V usage is TRBV7-2 and J usage is TRBJ2-2; a weak D match, TRBD1 (5 bases). Trimming removed 2 bases at V and 0 bases at J, with 10 bases between. The CDR3 is 16 residues long. Germline loops: CDR1 SGHTA, CDR2 FQGNSA. The CDR3 loop is CASSLHGAANTGELFF. CDR3 coding DNA: TGTGCCAGCAGCTTACATGGGGCCGCGAACACCGGGGAGCTGTTTTTT. Using reference TRBV7-2 and TRBJ2-2 for the parts outside the CDR3, the full variable domain is GAGVSQSPSNKVTEKGKDVELRCDPISGHTALYWYRQSLGQGLEFLIYFQGNSAPDKSGLPSDRFSAERTGGSVSTLTIQRTQQEDSAVYLCASSLHGAANTGELFFGEGSRLTVL.

The table lists this clonotype with many counts. The J gene is TRBJ2-2, the V gene TRBV7-9; D unclear. This CDR3 has 13 amino acids. With 2 bases removed from V and 3 bases from J, the gap between germline ends came to 4 bases. Looked up from germline, CDR1 is SEHNR and CDR2 is FQNEAQ (reference sequence). CDR3 in amino acids: CASSLMDTGELFF. The CDR3, as DNA: TGTGCCAGCAGCTTAATGGACACCGGGGAGCTGTTTTTT. Together with reference TRBV7-9 and TRBJ2-2, the CDR3 gives the full variable domain: DTGVSQNPRHKITKRGQNVTFRCDPISEHNRLYWYRQTLGQGPEFLTYFQNEAQLEKSRLLSDRFSAERPKGSFSTLEIQRTEQGDSAMYLCASSLMDTGELFFGEGSRLTVL.

On this clonotype itself: Mismatch with germline at one junction end may stem from a read error. V usage is TRBV27 and J usage is TRBJ1-5; 9 nucleotides align to TRBD1. Germline values: CDR1 MNHEY, CDR2 SMNVEV (reference sequence). The CDR3 is 14 amino acids. The CDR3 sequence: CVSSYGTGYQPQHF. CDR3 bases: TGTGTCAGCAGCTATGGGACAGGGTATCAGCCCCAGCATTTT.

This clonotype was detected a few times. The chain couples TRBV12-3 or TRBV12-4 to TRBJ2-1, with 7 bases lining up with TRBD2. The CDR3 runs to 17 residues. The ends lost 8 bases at V and 0 bases at J; junction bases unmatched: 13. The CDR3 reads CASPGLKRGSSYNEQFF. As DNA, the CDR3 is TGTGCCAGCCCGGGATTAAAGCGGGGTAGCTCCTACAATGAGCAGTTCTTC.